One sample yielded the 17 T cell receptor beta chains listed below, sequenced in a study of metastatic and nonmetastatic thyroid tumors. TCRdb re-analyzed the PCR reads using MiXCR. Among 8,500 to 10,000 clones listed, about 30% were seen once. Treatment of any kind had been given to no patient before thyroid surgery. Sequenced: tumor tissue. The receptors originated from a female donor with papillary thyroid cancer or a benign thyroid nodule (not recorded which). Some clones in this sample may be carry-over from other donors' samples.

The genes are TRBV6-2 or TRBV6-3 and TRBJ2-1, with 12 bases aligning to TRBD2. V shed 2 bases, J shed 0 bases, and the junction held 8 bases outside the gene matches. The CDR3 spans 19 residues. Germline-derived CDR1 and CDR2 are MNHEY and SVGEGT. CDR3 sequence: CASSYRLAGALFSYNEQFF. For the CDR3, the DNA is TGTGCCAGCAGTTACAGACTAGCGGGAGCCCTATTCTCCTACAATGAGCAGTTCTTC.

The rearrangement links TRBV2 to TRBJ1-5; D perhaps matches TRBD1 (6 bases). Germline CDR1 is SNHLY and CDR2 is FYNNEI. V was pared by 0 bases and J by 3 bases, with 12 bases between. This CDR3 is 16 amino acids long. The CDR3 DNA sequence: TGTGCCAGCAGTGAAGCGGGGGCTAGCTACAATCAGCCCCAGCATTTT. This encodes CASSEAGASYNQPQHF.

The genes are TRBV20-1 and TRBJ1-6; possible D gene TRBD1, 6 bases. The V end was cut by 3 bases, the J end by 10 bases, with 16 bases between. The CDR3 covers 14 residues. Per the germline V gene, CDR1 is DFQATT and CDR2 is SNEGSKA (reference sequence). The CDR3: CSARGTGWGSPLHF. The DNA for the CDR3 is TGCAGTGCTAGGGGAACAGGGTGGGGATCACCCCTCCACTTT.

This clone has ten or more counts. This chain connects TRBV30 to TRBJ2-3; D not certain. V shed 0 bases and J shed 6 bases, with 13 bases lying between them. Germline V gene sequence: CDR1 GTSNPN, CDR2 SVGIG (reference sequence). This CDR3 contains 14 residues. In nucleotides, the CDR3 is TGTGCCTGGAGTGTATGGGGAAGTAGGGATACGCAGTATTTT. Amino acids: CAWSVWGSRDTQYF.

Remarks on this clone: One end of the junction fails to match germline, which may point to a read error. V usage is TRBV6-2 or TRBV6-3 and J usage is TRBJ2-2; no clear D gene. In germline, CDR1 is MNHEY, CDR2 SVGEGT. The CDR3 length is 15 residues. The CDR3 region has the DNA TGTGCCAGCAGCTGGGCCACTTTACAAACCGGCGAGCTGTTTTTT. It encodes CASSWATLQTGELFF.

On this clone itself: An end of the junction differs from the germline gene, which may be a read error. The chain joins TRBV7-2 to TRBJ1-1, with 7 positions matching TRBD1. There are 13 residues in the CDR3. Germline values: CDR1 SGHTA, CDR2 FQGNSA. This chain's CDR3 is CANSILTGTEAFF. The CDR3 coding sequence is TGTGCCAACAGCATACTGACAGGGACCGAAGCTTTCTTT.

This clone was recorded a few times. The rearrangement uses TRBV27 and TRBJ2-1; TRBD2 matches 10 bases. CDR1 and CDR2 (germline): MNHEY, SMNVEV (reference sequence). The CDR3 loop spans 17 amino acids. The V and J ends lost 1 base and 8 bases, in that order; junction bases with no gene match: 11. CDR3 sequence reads: CASSLWSSGRGFDEQFF. The CDR3 region has the DNA TGTGCCAGCAGTTTATGGTCTAGCGGGAGAGGTTTCGATGAGCAGTTCTTC.

The V call is TRBV28, the J call TRBJ2-3; D possibly matches TRBD1 or TRBD2 (6 bases each). The CDR3 contains 15 residues. From germline, CDR1 is MDHEN and CDR2 SYDVKM. V was pared by 3 bases and J by 5 bases, with 15 bases between. The CDR3: CASSLSTGRIDTQYF. The CDR3, as DNA: TGTGCCAGCAGTTTGAGTACAGGGAGGATAGATACGCAGTATTTT. The whole variable domain, filled in from reference TRBV28 and TRBJ2-3, reads DVKVTQSSRYLVKRTGEKVFLECVQDMDHENMFWYRQDPGLGLRLIYFSYDVKMKEKGDIPEGYSVSREKKERFSLILESASTNQTSMYLCASSLSTGRIDTQYFGPGTRLTVL.

This clone is medium-sized. V is TRBV4-1 and J is TRBJ2-3; D unresolved. Germline CDR1 is MGHRA and CDR2 is YSYEKL. Trimming left V 0 bases short and J 2 bases short, with 6 bases between. CDR3 size: 14 residues. For the CDR3, the DNA is TGCGCCAGCAGCCAAGATGCCCACACAGATACGCAGTATTTT. This codes for CASSQDAHTDTQYF.

With regard to this clone: This may arise from a read error, as a much more abundant clone is one base away. The chain is built from TRBV9 and TRBJ2-3; D is uncertain. From germline, CDR1 is SGDLS and CDR2 YYNGEE. The CDR3 spans 14 residues. DNA for the CDR3: TGTGCCAACAGCGTATCCAGTTACACAGATACGCAGTATTTT. This encodes CANSVSSYTDTQYF.

This chain joins TRBV20-1 and TRBJ2-7, with 14 bases matching TRBD2. V lost 3 bases and J lost 5; bases outside the gene matches: 3. From germline, CDR1 is DFQATT and CDR2 SNEGSKA (reference sequence). The CDR3 runs 14 residues. The CDR3 is CSARGLAGVNEQYF. DNA for the CDR3: TGCAGTGCTAGGGGACTAGCGGGAGTGAACGAGCAGTACTTC.

This clone has a handful of counts. The genes are TRBV6-2 or TRBV6-3 and TRBJ2-7; D not resolved. V was pared by 0 bases and J by 7 bases, with 7 bases between. The germline V gene encodes CDR1 MNHEY and CDR2 SVGEGT. The CDR3 is made up of 12 amino acids. In DNA form, the CDR3 reads TGTGCCAGCAGTTACTCGAGTGAGGAGCAGTACTTC. Translation: CASSYSSEEQYF.

There are many counts of this clone. The chain links TRBV20-1 to TRBJ2-7; D tentatively fits TRBD1 or TRBD2 (5 bases each). Between the trimmed V and J ends, which lost 2 bases and 0 bases, there was a span of 11 bases. The CDR3 is 14 amino acids. CDR1 and CDR2 from the germline V gene are DFQATT and SNEGSKA (reference sequence). CDR3 loop: CSARLGRYSYEQYF. In DNA form, the CDR3 reads TGCAGTGCTAGATTGGGACGATACTCCTACGAGCAGTACTTC.

This clone is labeled medium-sized. The chain uses TRBV6-1 and TRBJ1-5; a possible D gene is TRBD1 (6 bases). Germline CDR1 reads MNHNS; CDR2 reads SASEGT. The CDR3 covers 14 residues. Trimming shortened V by 5 bases and J by 1 base, and 9 bases separated the two germline ends. This chain's CDR3 is CASSSGQSNQPQHF. DNA of the CDR3: TGTGCCAGCAGTAGTGGACAGAGCAATCAGCCCCAGCATTTT.

This clone was detected only a few times. A read error may explain this, as a much larger clone is one base away. This CDR3 is also generated by other DNA sequences in the sample. This chain uses TRBV20-1 with TRBJ2-2; D gene ambiguous. Per germline, CDR1 DFQATT and CDR2 SNEGSKA (reference sequence). The CDR3 loop spans 12 amino acids. This chain's CDR3 is CSAPDGPGELFF. The CDR3 DNA reads as TGCAGTGCTCCGGACGGCCCCGGCGAGCTGTTTTTT.

CDR3 protein: CASSFPGTHGYTF. In nucleotides, the CDR3 is TGTGCCAGCAGCTTCCCAGGGACACATGGCTACACCTTC. J is TRBJ1-2 and V is TRBV7-2; a possible D gene is TRBD1 (6 bases). The CDR3 has 13 residues. Germline assignment: CDR1 SGHTA and CDR2 FQGNSA. V was cut by 3 bases and J by 6 bases, with 11 bases left in between.

This clone was counted only a few times. This sequence joins TRBV5-1 and TRBJ2-5, with 7 bases lining up with TRBD1. V shed 8 bases and J 2 bases; nucleotides not matched to a gene: 12. Germline values: CDR1 SGHRS, CDR2 YFSETQ. CDR3 length equals 15 residues. CDR3 loop: CASSPDRLGQETQYF. As DNA, the CDR3 is TGCGCCAGTAGCCCGGACAGGTTGGGACAAGAGACCCAGTACTTC. Together with reference TRBV5-1 and TRBJ2-5, the CDR3 gives the full variable domain: KAGVTQTPRYLIKTRGQQVTLSCSPISGHRSVSWYQQTPGQGLQFLFEYFSETQRNKGNFPGRFSGRQFSNSRSEMNVSTLELGDSALYLCASSPDRLGQETQYFGPGTRLLVL.